A selection of T cell receptor beta chains follows, all from one sample in a study of shared clonotypes between healthy human individuals. Clones were sequenced by immunoSEQ multiplex PCR, and TCRdb holds only the in-frame ones, with some missing. The repertoire has roughly 2.4 million clones, under 97% of them found once; the top ten carry about 0.13%. The sequencing input was naive CD4+ T cells sorted from blood. The receptors here all came from a man aged 18 to 29 in good health. The CDR3 runs from the conserved cysteine through the conserved F or W. D genes are given only for firm matches. Rows give clone size only sometimes, using once, few, many, or a class for an expanded clone.

D,J,V,size,length,CDR3,DNA
NA,TRBJ1-1,TRBV10-3,NA,13,CAITGEPNTEAFF,TGTGCCATCACGGGGGAGCCGAACACTGAAGCTTTCTTT
NA,TRBJ2-7,TRBV7-2,NA,14,CASRPWGASYEQYF,TGTGCCAGCAGGCCATGGGGGGCCTCCTACGAGCAGTACTTC
NA,TRBJ2-7,TRBV9,NA,15,CASSPSTNPTYEQYF,TGTGCCAGCAGCCCCTCGACTAACCCAACCTACGAGCAGTACTTC
TRBD1,TRBJ2-7,TRBV18,NA,16,CASSPRTGSRFYEQYF,TGTGCCAGCTCACCGCGGACAGGCTCAAGGTTCTACGAGCAGTACTTC
NA,TRBJ1-5,TRBV15,NA,18,CATSRDLNAHKSNQPQHF,TGTGCCACCAGCAGAGATTTGAACGCCCACAAGAGCAATCAGCCCCAGCATTTT
NA,TRBJ2-7,TRBV7-6,NA,16,CASSLTPGTAMGEQYF,TGTGCCAGCAGCTTAACCCCCGGGACGGCAATGGGGGAGCAGTACTTC
NA,TRBJ1-2,TRBV28,NA,14,CASNSVGGNYGYTF,TGTGCCAGCAATTCGGTAGGGGGGAACTATGGCTACACCTTC
TRBD1,TRBJ1-2,TRBV18,NA,15,CASSPPGQGADGYTF,TGTGCCAGCTCACCGCCGGGACAGGGGGCTGATGGCTACACCTTC
NA,TRBJ1-1,TRBV11-2,NA,18,CASSLLSSGTEPNTEAFF,TGTGCCAGCAGCTTATTGTCGTCGGGAACAGAGCCAAACACTGAAGCTTTCTTT
NA,TRBJ2-1,TRBV9,NA,13,CASSALLYNEQFF,TGTGCCAGCAGCGCCCTACTATACAATGAGCAGTTCTTC
TRBD1,TRBJ2-5,TRBV18,NA,17,CASSPARQGVIKETQYF,TGTGCCAGCTCACCAGCCAGACAGGGGGTAATAAAAGAGACCCAGTACTTC
TRBD1,TRBJ2-7,TRBV6-6,NA,13,CASSYSGQGEQYF,TGTGCCAGCAGTTACTCGGGACAGGGCGAGCAGTACTTC
TRBD2,TRBJ2-7,TRBV11-2,NA,16,CASSSRGSGKIYEQYF,TGTGCCAGCAGCTCCCGTGGGAGCGGGAAGATTTACGAGCAGTACTTC
NA,TRBJ1-6,TRBV18,few,17,CASSPSIPHGRESPLHF,TGTGCCAGCTCACCTTCAATCCCCCACGGGCGTGAGTCACCCCTCCACTTT
NA,TRBJ2-3,TRBV4-3,NA,17,CASSQGLLALGADTQYF,TGCGCCAGCAGCCAAGGTCTTCTAGCCCTGGGGGCAGATACGCAGTATTTT
NA,TRBJ1-1,TRBV19,NA,14,CASSHTGMNTEAFF,TGTGCCAGTAGTCATACAGGGATGAACACTGAAGCTTTCTTT
NA,TRBJ2-7,TRBV18,NA,13,CASSPPLSYEQYF,TGTGCCAGCTCACCACCCTTGAGCTACGAGCAGTACTTC
TRBD1,TRBJ2-7,TRBV5-1,NA,16,CASSAHRTGGTYEQYF,TGCGCCAGCAGCGCCCATCGGACAGGGGGGACCTACGAGCAGTACTTC
NA,TRBJ2-7,TRBV30,NA,13,CAWSGGDARQQYF,TGTGCCTGGAGTGGAGGGGACGCACGGCAGCAGTACTTC
TRBD2,TRBJ2-1,TRBV7-9,NA,14,CASSLGTSVNEQFF,TGTGCCAGCAGCTTAGGGACTAGCGTAAATGAGCAGTTCTTC
NA,TRBJ1-4,TRBV2,NA,15,CASRQGEATNEKLFF,TGTGCCAGCAGGCAGGGAGAGGCAACTAATGAAAAACTGTTTTTT
NA,TRBJ2-7,TRBV30,NA,14,CAWSAQLSSYEQYF,TGTGCCTGGAGTGCCCAACTTAGCTCCTACGAGCAGTACTTC
TRBD1,TRBJ2-7,TRBV30,NA,14,CASASTGGTYEQYF,TGTGCCTCCGCCTCAACAGGGGGGACCTACGAGCAGTACTTC
TRBD2,TRBJ2-1,TRBV19,NA,16,CASSTGGAGGYNEQFF,TGTGCCAGTAGTACCGGGGGGGCCGGTGGCTACAATGAGCAGTTCTTC
NA,TRBJ2-2,TRBV9,NA,15,CASSVDRAPTGELFF,TGTGCCAGCAGCGTAGATAGGGCCCCAACCGGGGAGCTGTTTTTT
NA,TRBJ2-3,TRBV25-1,NA,15,CASTGAEMSADTQYF,TGTGCCAGCACGGGAGCGGAGATGAGTGCAGATACGCAGTATTTT
TRBD1,TRBJ1-1,TRBV6-5,NA,13,CASRGDRSAEAFF,TGTGCCAGCAGGGGGGACAGATCCGCTGAAGCTTTCTTT
NA,TRBJ2-2,TRBV13,NA,14,CASSSKPYTGELFF,TGTGCCAGCTCCTCAAAGCCTTACACCGGGGAGCTGTTTTTT
NA,TRBJ1-3,TRBV11-2,NA,15,CASSLGVSQGGTIYF,TGTGCCAGCAGCTTAGGAGTAAGCCAGGGTGGCACCATATATTTT
TRBD1,TRBJ1-6,TRBV7-6,NA,17,CASSPRIWDSCNSPLHF,TGTGCCAGCAGCCCGCGAATATGGGACAGCTGTAATTCACCCCTCCACTTT
NA,TRBJ2-6,TRBV7-2,NA,15,CASSFGFLGANVLTF,TGTGCCAGCAGCTTTGGTTTCCTGGGGGCCAACGTCCTGACTTTC
TRBD2,TRBJ2-7,TRBV6-5,NA,16,CASSYSSGGSSYEQYF,TGTGCCAGCAGTTACTCGAGCGGGGGGTCCTCCTACGAGCAGTACTTC
TRBD2,TRBJ2-2,TRBV7-3,NA,16,CASSSTSGQVTGELFF,TGTGCCAGCAGCTCTACTAGCGGGCAAGTCACCGGGGAGCTGTTTTTT
TRBD1,TRBJ2-3,TRBV2,NA,16,CASTYGTGIGGGTQYF,TGTGCCAGCACTTACGGGACAGGCATCGGGGGTGGTACGCAGTATTTT
NA,TRBJ1-2,TRBV18,few,16,CASSPTQLGAGYGYTF,TGTGCCAGCTCCCCGACACAGCTGGGCGCGGGCTATGGCTACACCTTC
TRBD1,TRBJ2-7,TRBV5-1,NA,15,CASSLDSGQYYEQYF,TGCGCCAGCAGCTTGGATTCGGGACAGTACTACGAGCAGTACTTC
NA,TRBJ2-2,TRBV6-5,NA,15,CASSSRGFLTGELFF,TGTGCCAGCAGCAGTCGGGGGTTTTTGACCGGGGAGCTGTTTTTT
NA,TRBJ2-3,TRBV28,NA,15,CASSSRVGLTDTQYF,TGTGCCAGCAGCTCCAGGGTGGGCCTCACAGATACGCAGTATTTT
NA,TRBJ1-4,TRBV2,NA,12,CASSGQSKKLFF,TGTGCCAGCAGTGGTCAGAGCAAAAAACTGTTTTTT
NA,TRBJ2-3,TRBV5-8,NA,14,CASSLAGFTDTQYF,TGTGCCAGCAGCTTGGCTGGTTTCACAGATACGCAGTATTTT